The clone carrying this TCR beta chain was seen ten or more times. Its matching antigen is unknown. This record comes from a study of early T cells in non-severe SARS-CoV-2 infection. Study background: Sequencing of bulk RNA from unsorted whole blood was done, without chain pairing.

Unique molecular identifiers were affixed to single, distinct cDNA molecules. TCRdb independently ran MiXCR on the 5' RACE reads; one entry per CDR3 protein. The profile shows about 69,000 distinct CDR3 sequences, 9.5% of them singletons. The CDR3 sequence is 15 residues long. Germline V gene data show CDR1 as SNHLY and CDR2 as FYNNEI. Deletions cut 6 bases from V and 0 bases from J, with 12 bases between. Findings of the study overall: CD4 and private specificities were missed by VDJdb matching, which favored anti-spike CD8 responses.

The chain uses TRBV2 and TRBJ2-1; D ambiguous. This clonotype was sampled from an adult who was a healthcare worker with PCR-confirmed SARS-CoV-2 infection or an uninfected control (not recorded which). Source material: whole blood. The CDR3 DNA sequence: TGTGCCAGCAGCCTCACTTTTAGCTCCTACAATGAGCAGTTCTTC. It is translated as CASSLTFSSYNEQFF.